One T cell receptor beta chain is described in this entry. Its antigen remains unidentified. Within one base of it there is no much larger clone, and no base qualities were kept. The entry originates in a study (dated by TCRdb to 2016 to 2017). To prepare the library, RT-PCR was applied. Data came from an Illumina MiSeq. TCRdb's own reprocessing of the public reads used fastp at Q25 and MiXCR and kept productive beta chains. Duplicate CDR3 protein sequences are folded into a single record with the most common DNA and genes. Within this sample are more than 600,000 distinct CDR3 sequences, with approximately 14% of them counted one time only. The ten largest clones add up to just over 3.5% of the sample. This TCR was sampled from a female donor in good health, serving as a healthy control. Sequencing used memory CD4+ T cells from blood.

CDR3 sequence: CATSDRGQGYGYTF. The DNA sequence is as follows: TGTGCCACCAGTGATCGGGGACAGGGGTATGGCTACACCTTC. Rearrangement joined TRBV24-1 to TRBJ1-2, with TRBD1 matching 10 junction bases. The germline V gene gives CDR1 as KGHDR and CDR2 as SFDVKD. The CDR3 runs 14 residues from the cysteine to the phenylalanine. CDR3 DNA is the only sequence kept; it has 42 bases, read in frame from the first base. Unmatched junction bases come to 2, with V trimmed by 3 bases and J by 5 bases.